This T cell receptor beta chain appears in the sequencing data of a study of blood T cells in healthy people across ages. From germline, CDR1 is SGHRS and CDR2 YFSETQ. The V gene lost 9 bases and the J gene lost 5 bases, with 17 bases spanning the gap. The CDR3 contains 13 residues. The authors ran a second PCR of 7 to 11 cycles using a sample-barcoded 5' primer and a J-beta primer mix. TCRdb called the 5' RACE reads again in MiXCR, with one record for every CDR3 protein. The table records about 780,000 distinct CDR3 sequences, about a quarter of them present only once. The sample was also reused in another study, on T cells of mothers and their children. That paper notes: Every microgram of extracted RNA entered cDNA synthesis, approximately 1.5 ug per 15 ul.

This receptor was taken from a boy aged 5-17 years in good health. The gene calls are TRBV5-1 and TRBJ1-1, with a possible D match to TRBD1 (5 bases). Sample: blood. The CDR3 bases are TGCGCCACTCGCAGGGCGCCGGGGACTGAAGCTTTCTTT. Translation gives CATRRAPGTEAFF. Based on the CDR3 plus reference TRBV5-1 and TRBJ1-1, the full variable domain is KAGVTQTPRYLIKTRGQQVTLSCSPISGHRSVSWYQQTPGQGLQFLFEYFSETQRNKGNFPGRFSGRQFSNSRSEMNVSTLELGDSALYLCATRRAPGTEAFFGQGTRLTVV.